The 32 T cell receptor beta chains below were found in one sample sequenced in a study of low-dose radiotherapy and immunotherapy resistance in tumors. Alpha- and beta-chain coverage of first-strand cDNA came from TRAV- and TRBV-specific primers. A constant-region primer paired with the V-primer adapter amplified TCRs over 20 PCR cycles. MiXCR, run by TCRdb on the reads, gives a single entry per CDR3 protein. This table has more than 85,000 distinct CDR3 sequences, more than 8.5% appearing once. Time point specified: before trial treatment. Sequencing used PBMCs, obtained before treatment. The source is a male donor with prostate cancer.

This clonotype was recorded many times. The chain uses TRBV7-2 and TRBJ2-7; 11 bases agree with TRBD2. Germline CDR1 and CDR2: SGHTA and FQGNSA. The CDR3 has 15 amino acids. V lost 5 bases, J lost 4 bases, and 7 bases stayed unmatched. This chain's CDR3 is CASSPPASGRYEQYF. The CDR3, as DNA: TGTGCCAGCAGCCCCCCGGCTAGCGGGAGGTACGAGCAGTACTTC.

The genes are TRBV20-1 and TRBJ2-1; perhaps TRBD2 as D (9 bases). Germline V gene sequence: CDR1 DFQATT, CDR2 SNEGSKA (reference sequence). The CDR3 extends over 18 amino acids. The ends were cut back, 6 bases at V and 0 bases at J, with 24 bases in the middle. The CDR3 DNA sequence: TGCAGTGCCGGCGGGACTAGCAGAACAGGGGGCTCCTACAATGAGCAGTTCTTC. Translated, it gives CSAGGTSRTGGSYNEQFF.

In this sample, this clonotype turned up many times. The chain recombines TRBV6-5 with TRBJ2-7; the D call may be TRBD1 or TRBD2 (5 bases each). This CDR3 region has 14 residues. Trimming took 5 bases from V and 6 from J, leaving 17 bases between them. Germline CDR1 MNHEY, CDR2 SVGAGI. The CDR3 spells CASSDTDRGGEQYF. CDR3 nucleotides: TGTGCCAGCAGTGACACCGACCGGGGCGGCGAGCAGTACTTC.

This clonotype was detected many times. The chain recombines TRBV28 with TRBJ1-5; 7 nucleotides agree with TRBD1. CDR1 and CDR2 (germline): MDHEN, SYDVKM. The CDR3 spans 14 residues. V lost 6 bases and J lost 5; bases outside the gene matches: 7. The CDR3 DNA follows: TGTGCCAGCAGCCGCGACAGGGATTATCAGCCCCAGCATTTT. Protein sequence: CASSRDRDYQPQHF. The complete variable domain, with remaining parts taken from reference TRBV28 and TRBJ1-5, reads DVKVTQSSRYLVKRTGEKVFLECVQDMDHENMFWYRQDPGLGLRLIYFSYDVKMKEKGDIPEGYSVSREKKERFSLILESASTNQTSMYLCASSRDRDYQPQHFGDGTRLSIL.

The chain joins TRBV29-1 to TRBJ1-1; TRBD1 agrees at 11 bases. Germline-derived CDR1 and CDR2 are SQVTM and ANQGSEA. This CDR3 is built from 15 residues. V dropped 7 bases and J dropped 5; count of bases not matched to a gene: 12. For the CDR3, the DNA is TGCAGCGGGAACAAAGGACAGGGGGCCCGAACTGAAGCTTTCTTT. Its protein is CSGNKGQGARTEAFF.

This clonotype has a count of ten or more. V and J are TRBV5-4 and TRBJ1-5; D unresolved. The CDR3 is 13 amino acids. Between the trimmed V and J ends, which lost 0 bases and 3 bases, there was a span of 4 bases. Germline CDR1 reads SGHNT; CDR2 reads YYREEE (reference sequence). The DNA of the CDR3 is TGTGCCAGCAGCTTGGGGCACAATCAGCCCCAGCATTTT. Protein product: CASSLGHNQPQHF.

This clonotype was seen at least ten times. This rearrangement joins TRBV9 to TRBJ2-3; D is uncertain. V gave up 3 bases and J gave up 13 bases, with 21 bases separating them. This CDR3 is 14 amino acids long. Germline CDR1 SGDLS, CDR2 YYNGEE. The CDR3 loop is CASSDETSSQKEYF. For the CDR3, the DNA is TGTGCCAGCAGCGATGAGACCTCGTCTCAGAAGGAGTATTTT.

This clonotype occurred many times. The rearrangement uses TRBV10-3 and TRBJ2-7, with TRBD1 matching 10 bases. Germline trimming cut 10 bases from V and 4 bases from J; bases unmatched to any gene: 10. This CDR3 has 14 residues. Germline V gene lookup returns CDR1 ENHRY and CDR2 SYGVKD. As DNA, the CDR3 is TGTGCCACCCACGGGACAGGGGTAACATACGAGCAGTACTTC. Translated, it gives CATHGTGVTYEQYF.

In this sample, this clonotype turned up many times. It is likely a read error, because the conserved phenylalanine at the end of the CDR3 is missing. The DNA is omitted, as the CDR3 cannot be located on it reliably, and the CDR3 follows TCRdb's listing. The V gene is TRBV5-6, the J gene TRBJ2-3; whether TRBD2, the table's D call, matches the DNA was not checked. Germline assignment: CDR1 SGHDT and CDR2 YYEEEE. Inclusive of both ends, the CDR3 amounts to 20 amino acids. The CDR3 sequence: CASSFSGQVGWEGLGDENSN.

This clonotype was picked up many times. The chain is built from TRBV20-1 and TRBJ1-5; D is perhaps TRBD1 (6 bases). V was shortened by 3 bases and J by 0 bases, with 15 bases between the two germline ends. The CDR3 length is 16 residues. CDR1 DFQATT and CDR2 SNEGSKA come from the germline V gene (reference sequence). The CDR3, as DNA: TGCAGTGCTAGGGAATTGAGAGGGGGTAGCAATCAGCCCCAGCATTTT. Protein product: CSARELRGGSNQPQHF.

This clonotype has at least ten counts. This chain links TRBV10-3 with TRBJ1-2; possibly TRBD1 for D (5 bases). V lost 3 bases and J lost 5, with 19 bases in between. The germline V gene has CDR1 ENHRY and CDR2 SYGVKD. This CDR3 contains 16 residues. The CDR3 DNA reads TGTGCCATCAGTGAAAAGCGGGTGGGGCAGCAATATGGCTACACCTTC. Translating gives CAISEKRVGQQYGYTF.

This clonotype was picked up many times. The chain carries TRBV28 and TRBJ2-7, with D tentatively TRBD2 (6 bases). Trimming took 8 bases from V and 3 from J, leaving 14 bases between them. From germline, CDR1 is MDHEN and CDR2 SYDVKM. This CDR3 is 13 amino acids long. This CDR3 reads CASRGGQGYEQYF. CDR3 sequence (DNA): TGTGCCAGCCGCGGAGGGCAGGGCTACGAGCAGTACTTC.

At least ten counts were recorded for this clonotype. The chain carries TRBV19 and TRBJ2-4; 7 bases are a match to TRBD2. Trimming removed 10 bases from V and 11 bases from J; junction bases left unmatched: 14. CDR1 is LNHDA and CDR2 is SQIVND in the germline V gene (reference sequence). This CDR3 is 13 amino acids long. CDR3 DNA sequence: TGTGCCACTAGAACGGCTAGCGGAAATTTTCAGTACTTC. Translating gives CATRTASGNFQYF.

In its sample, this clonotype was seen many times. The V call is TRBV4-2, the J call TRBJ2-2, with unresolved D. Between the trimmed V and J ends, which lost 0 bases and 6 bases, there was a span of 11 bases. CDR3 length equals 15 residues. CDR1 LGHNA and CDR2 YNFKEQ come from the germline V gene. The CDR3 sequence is CASSQEFSVSGELFF. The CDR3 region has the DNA TGTGCCAGCAGCCAAGAATTCAGCGTGTCCGGGGAGCTGTTTTTT.

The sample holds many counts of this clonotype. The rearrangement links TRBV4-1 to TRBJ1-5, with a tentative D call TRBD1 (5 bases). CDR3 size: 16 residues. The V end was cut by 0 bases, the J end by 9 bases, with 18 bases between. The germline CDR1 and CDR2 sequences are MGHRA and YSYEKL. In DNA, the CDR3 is TGCGCCAGCAGCCAAGATTTGAACAGGCCCGAGTCGCCCCAGCATTTT. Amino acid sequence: CASSQDLNRPESPQHF.

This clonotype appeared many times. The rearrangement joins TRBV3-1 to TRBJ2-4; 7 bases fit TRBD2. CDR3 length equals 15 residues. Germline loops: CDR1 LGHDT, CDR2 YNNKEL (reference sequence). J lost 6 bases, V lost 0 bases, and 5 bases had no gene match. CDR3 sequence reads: CASSQEGSGGNIQYF. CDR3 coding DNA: TGTGCCAGCAGCCAAGAAGGGTCGGGGGGAAACATTCAGTACTTC. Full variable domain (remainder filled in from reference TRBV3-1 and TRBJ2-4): DTAVSQTPKYLVTQMGNDKSIKCEQNLGHDTMYWYKQDSKKFLKIMFSYNNKELIINETVPNRFSPKSPDKAHLNLHINSLELGDSAVYFCASSQEGSGGNIQYFGAGTRLSVL.

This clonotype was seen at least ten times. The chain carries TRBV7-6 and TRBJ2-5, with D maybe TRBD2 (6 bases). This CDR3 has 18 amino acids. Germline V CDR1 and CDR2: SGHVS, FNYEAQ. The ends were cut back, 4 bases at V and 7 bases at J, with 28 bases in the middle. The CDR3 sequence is CASSWHNNPSGAPGTQYF. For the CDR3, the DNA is TGTGCCAGCAGCTGGCATAACAATCCTTCGGGAGCTCCCGGGACCCAGTACTTC.

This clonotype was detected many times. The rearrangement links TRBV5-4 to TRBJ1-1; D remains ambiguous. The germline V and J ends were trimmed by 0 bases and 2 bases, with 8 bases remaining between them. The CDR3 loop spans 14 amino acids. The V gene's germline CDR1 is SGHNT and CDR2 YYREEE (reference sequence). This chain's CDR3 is CASSLARSNTEAFF. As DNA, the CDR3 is TGTGCCAGCAGCTTGGCCCGGTCAAACACTGAAGCTTTCTTT.

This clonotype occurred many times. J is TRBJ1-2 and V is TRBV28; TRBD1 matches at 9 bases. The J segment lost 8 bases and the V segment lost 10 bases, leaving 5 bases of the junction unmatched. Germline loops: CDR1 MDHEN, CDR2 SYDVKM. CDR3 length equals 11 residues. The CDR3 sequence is CATNRGRGYTF. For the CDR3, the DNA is TGTGCCACTAACAGGGGGCGAGGCTACACCTTC.

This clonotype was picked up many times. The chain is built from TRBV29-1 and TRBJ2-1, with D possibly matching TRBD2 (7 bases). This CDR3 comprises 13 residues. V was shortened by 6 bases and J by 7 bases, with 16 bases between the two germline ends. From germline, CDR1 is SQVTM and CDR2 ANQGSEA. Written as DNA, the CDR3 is TGCAGCGTCTCTAGCGGAGGGGGGAATGAGCAGTTCTTC. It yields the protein CSVSSGGGNEQFF.

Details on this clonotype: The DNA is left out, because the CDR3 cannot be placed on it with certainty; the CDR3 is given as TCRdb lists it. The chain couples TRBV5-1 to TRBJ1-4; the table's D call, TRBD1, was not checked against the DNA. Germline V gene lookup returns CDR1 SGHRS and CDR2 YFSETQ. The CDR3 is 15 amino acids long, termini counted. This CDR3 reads CASSNGQRDEKLFFF.

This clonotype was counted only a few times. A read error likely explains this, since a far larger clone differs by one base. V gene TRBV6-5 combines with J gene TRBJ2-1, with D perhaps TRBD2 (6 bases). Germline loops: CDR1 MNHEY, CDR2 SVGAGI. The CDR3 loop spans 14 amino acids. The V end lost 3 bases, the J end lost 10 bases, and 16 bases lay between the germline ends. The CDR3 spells CASSYLRAGYEQFF. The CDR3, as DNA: TGTGCCAGCAGTTATCTGAGAGCGGGCTACGAGCAGTTCTTC.

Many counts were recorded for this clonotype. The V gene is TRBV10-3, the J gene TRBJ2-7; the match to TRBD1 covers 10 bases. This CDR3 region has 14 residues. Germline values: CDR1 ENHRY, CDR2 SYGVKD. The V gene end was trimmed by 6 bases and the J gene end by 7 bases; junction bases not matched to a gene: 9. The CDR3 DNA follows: TGTGCCATCAGCCCTGGACAGGGGGTGAGGGAGCAGTACTTC. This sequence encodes CAISPGQGVREQYF.

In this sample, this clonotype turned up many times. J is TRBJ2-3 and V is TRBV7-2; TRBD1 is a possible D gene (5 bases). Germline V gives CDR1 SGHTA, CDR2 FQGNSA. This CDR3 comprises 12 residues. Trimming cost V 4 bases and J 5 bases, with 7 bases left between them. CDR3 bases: TGTGCCAGCAGCTCGCAGGGAGATACGCAGTATTTT. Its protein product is CASSSQGDTQYF.

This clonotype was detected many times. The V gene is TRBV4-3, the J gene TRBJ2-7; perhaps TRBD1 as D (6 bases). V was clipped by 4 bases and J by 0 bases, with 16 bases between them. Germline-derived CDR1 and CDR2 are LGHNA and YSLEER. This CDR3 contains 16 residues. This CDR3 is CASSLYRETHSYEQYF. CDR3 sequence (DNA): TGCGCCAGCAGCCTCTACAGGGAGACCCACTCCTACGAGCAGTACTTC.

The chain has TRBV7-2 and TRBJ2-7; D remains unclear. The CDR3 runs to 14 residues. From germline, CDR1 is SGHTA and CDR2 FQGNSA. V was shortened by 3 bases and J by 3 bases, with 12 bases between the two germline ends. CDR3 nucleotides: TGTGCCAGCAGCTTCAAACTGACCAACTACGAGCAGTACTTC. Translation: CASSFKLTNYEQYF.

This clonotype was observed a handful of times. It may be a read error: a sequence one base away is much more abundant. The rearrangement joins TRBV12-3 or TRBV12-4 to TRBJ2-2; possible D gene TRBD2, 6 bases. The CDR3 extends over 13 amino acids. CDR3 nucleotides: TGTGCCAGCACTTTAGGGAGGTCCGGGGAGCTGTTTTTT. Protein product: CASTLGRSGELFF.

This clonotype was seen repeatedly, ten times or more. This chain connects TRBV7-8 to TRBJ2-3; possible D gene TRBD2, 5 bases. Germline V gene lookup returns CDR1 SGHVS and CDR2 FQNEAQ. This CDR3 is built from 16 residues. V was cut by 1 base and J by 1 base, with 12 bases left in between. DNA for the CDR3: TGTGCCAGCAGCTTAGGAGGGCTTTCGGGCACAGATACGCAGTATTTT. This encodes CASSLGGLSGTDTQYF.

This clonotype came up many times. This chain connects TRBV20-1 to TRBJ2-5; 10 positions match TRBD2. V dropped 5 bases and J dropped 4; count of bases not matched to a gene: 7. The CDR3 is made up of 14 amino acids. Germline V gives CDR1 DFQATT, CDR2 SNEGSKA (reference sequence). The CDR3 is CSAHLAGVRETQYF. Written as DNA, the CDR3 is TGCAGTGCTCATCTAGCGGGAGTTCGAGAGACCCAGTACTTC.

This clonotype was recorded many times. CDR3: CASTSGEGYNNEQFF. The CDR3 DNA sequence: TGTGCCAGCACCTCGGGGGAGGGCTATAACAATGAGCAGTTCTTC. V usage is TRBV6-6 and J usage is TRBJ2-1; TRBD2 matches 7 bases. The CDR3 runs to 15 residues. Trimming took 7 bases from V and 5 from J; bases not matched to a gene: 11. CDR1 and CDR2 from the germline V gene are MNHNY and SVGAGI (reference sequence).

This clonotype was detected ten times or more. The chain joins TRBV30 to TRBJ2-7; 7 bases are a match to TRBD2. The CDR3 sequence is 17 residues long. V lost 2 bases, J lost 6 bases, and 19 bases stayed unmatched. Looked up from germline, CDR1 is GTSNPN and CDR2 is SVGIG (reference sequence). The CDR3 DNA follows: TGTGCCTGGAGTTTAACCGGACTAGGCCGAACCCCTCTCGAGCAGTACTTC. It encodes CAWSLTGLGRTPLEQYF.

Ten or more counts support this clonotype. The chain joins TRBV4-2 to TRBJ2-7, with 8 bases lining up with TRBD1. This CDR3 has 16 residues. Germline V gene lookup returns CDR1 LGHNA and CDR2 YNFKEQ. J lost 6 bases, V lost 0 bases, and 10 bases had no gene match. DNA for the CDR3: TGTGCCAGCAGCCAAGACCCCGACAGGGGCCTGGGCGAGCAGTACTTC. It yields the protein CASSQDPDRGLGEQYF.